These 24 T cell receptor beta chains originate from one sample sequenced in a study of blood T cell repertoires in COVID-19. Sequenced by immunoSEQ multiplex PCR; TCRdb stores in-frame clones only, minus some. The table includes some 190,000 clones, over 70% detected once. The sequencing input was PBMCs or T cells enriched from blood (not recorded which). The source of these receptors is a man aged 60 to 75 who had been exposed to COVID-19.

This chain connects TRBV11-3 to TRBJ2-3; 10 bases match TRBD2. V lost 4 bases and J lost 5; bases outside the gene matches: 18. Per germline, CDR1 SGHNT and CDR2 YENEEA. CDR3 length: 19 residues. The DNA for the CDR3 is TGTGCCAGCAGCTACCCCCTCGGACTAGCGGACCTCGCCCAAGATACGCAGTATTTT. It codes for CASSYPLGLADLAQDTQYF. Using reference TRBV11-3 and TRBJ2-3 for the parts outside the CDR3, the full variable domain is EAGVVQSPRYKIIEKKQPVAFWCNPISGHNTLYWYLQNLGQGPELLIRYENEEAVDDSQLPKDRFSAERLKGVDSTLKIQPAELGDSAVYLCASSYPLGLADLAQDTQYFGPGTRLTVL.

The V call is TRBV4-3, the J call TRBJ2-3; 7 nucleotides match TRBD2. With 0 bases clipped from V and 13 bases from J, the junction kept 10 bases outside the gene matches. The CDR3 has 14 residues. The germline CDR1 and CDR2 sequences are LGHNA and YSLEER. CDR3 protein: CASSQEWLADKEYF. The CDR3 DNA reads TGCGCCAGCAGCCAAGAATGGCTAGCGGATAAGGAGTATTTT.

Only a few counts were recorded for this clone. This chain joins TRBV28 and TRBJ1-5; 9 positions agree with TRBD1. Trimming cost V 7 bases and J 2 bases; bases outside gene matches: 9. The CDR3 loop spans 16 amino acids. CDR1 is MDHEN and CDR2 is SYDVKM in the germline V gene. The CDR3 DNA sequence: TGTGCCAGCAAACGAACAGGGGGCAGCGGCAATCAGCCCCAGCATTTT. Its protein product is CASKRTGGSGNQPQHF. The whole variable domain, filled in from reference TRBV28 and TRBJ1-5, reads DVKVTQSSRYLVKRTGEKVFLECVQDMDHENMFWYRQDPGLGLRLIYFSYDVKMKEKGDIPEGYSVSREKKERFSLILESASTNQTSMYLCASKRTGGSGNQPQHFGDGTRLSIL.

The rearrangement joins TRBV7-3 to TRBJ1-1, with TRBD1 matching 9 bases. V lost 5 bases and J lost 4; bases outside the gene matches: 8. The CDR3 is made up of 15 amino acids. Germline assignment: CDR1 SGHTA and CDR2 FQGTGA. This CDR3 is CASSRGQGFRTEAFF. Here the CDR3 DNA reads TGTGCCAGCAGCAGGGGACAGGGCTTTCGCACTGAAGCTTTCTTT.

The chain is built from TRBV10-3 and TRBJ1-4; 9 bases match TRBD1. The germline V gene encodes CDR1 ENHRY and CDR2 SYGVKD. V shed 3 bases and J 8 bases; nucleotides not matched to a gene: 7. The CDR3 extends over 15 amino acids. The CDR3 region has the DNA TGTGCCATCAGTGACCCGGGACAGGGAAAAGAAAAACTGTTTTTT. Its translation is CAISDPGQGKEKLFF.

In the case of this clone: At one of its ends the junction is not consistent with the germline gene, which may arise from a read error. V gene TRBV9 combines with J gene TRBJ2-7, with TRBD1 as a possible D gene (6 bases). CDR1 is SGDLS, CDR2 YYNGEE, per germline. This CDR3 spans 14 amino acids. CDR3 nucleotides: TGTGCCAGCAGCGCTCCCGGGACATCCTCCGAGCAGTACTTC. Translated, it gives CASSAPGTSSEQYF.

V and J are TRBV14 and TRBJ2-3; 8 bases fit TRBD2. The germline V gene has CDR1 SGHDN and CDR2 FVKESK. The trim removed 1 base at V and 2 bases at J, leaving 5 bases unmatched. CDR3 length: 16 amino acids. This CDR3 reads CASSQGPSGFTDTQYF. The DNA of the CDR3 is TGTGCCAGCAGCCAAGGGCCTAGCGGGTTCACAGATACGCAGTATTTT.

The rearrangement links TRBV7-2 to TRBJ2-7, with a possible D match to TRBD2 (5 bases). The CDR3 length is 15 residues. In germline, CDR1 is SGHTA, CDR2 FQGNSA. Trimming stripped 5 bases from V and 0 bases from J, with 14 bases between. CDR3: CASSATRVSSYEQYF. Here the CDR3 DNA reads TGTGCCAGCAGCGCCACTAGGGTGAGCTCCTACGAGCAGTACTTC.

This clone was counted only a few times. V and J are TRBV19 and TRBJ1-1; TRBD1 matches 9 bases. The CDR3 spans 14 residues. Looked up from germline, CDR1 is LNHDA and CDR2 is SQIVND (reference sequence). Trimming took 5 bases from V and 11 from J; bases not matched to a gene: 12. The CDR3 region has the DNA TGTGCCAGTAGTGCCAACCCGGGACAGGGCACCGCTTTCTTT. It is translated as CASSANPGQGTAFF. The entire variable domain, with the rest obtained from reference TRBV19 and TRBJ1-1, is as follows: DGGITQSPKYLFRKEGQNVTLSCEQNLNHDAMYWYRQDPGQGLRLIYYSQIVNDFQKGDIAEGYSVSREKKESFPLTVTSAQKNPTAFYLCASSANPGQGTAFFGQGTRLTVV.

J is TRBJ2-1 and V is TRBV7-2; tentatively, D is TRBD2 (5 bases). Trimming cost V 1 base and J 7 bases, with 8 bases left between them. The CDR3 loop spans 13 amino acids. Per the germline V gene, CDR1 is SGHTA and CDR2 is FQGNSA. Here the CDR3 reads CASSLVGGNEQFF. The CDR3 nucleotides read TGTGCCAGCAGCTTAGTAGGCGGGAATGAGCAGTTCTTC.

The V and J genes are TRBV19 and TRBJ2-2, with D unclear. V lost 3 bases and J 9 bases, leaving 17 bases between the germline ends. The CDR3 runs 15 residues. Germline V gene data show CDR1 as LNHDA and CDR2 as SQIVND (reference sequence). The CDR3 nucleotides read TGTGCCAGTAGTATGGGTCAGGTAGGCCTCTGGGAGCTGTTTTTT. This codes for CASSMGQVGLWELFF.

The chain couples TRBV28 to TRBJ1-4, with 7 bases matching TRBD1. The germline V gene encodes CDR1 MDHEN and CDR2 SYDVKM. The J segment lost 3 bases and the V segment lost 4 bases, leaving 5 bases of the junction unmatched. The CDR3 extends over 15 amino acids. The CDR3 bases are TGTGCCAGCAGTTCACCGGGACAGTCTAATGAAAAACTGTTTTTT. It encodes CASSSPGQSNEKLFF.

This rearrangement joins TRBV19 to TRBJ2-2; D unresolved. V lost 3 bases and J 5 bases, leaving 10 bases between the germline ends. The CDR3 sequence is 14 residues long. Germline V gene data show CDR1 as LNHDA and CDR2 as SQIVND (reference sequence). For the CDR3, the DNA is TGTGCCAGTAGTATCTCGTCGGTTACCGGGGAGCTGTTTTTT. Encoded protein: CASSISSVTGELFF. The variable domain in full, completed from reference TRBV19 and TRBJ2-2, reads DGGITQSPKYLFRKEGQNVTLSCEQNLNHDAMYWYRQDPGQGLRLIYYSQIVNDFQKGDIAEGYSVSREKKESFPLTVTSAQKNPTAFYLCASSISSVTGELFFGEGSRLTVL.

This clone has only one observation. This chain connects TRBV11-2 to TRBJ2-3; 9 bases agree with TRBD2. The CDR3 loop spans 20 amino acids. The V and J ends lost 0 bases and 1 base, in that order; junction bases with no gene match: 14. In germline, CDR1 is SGHAT, CDR2 FQNNGV. For the CDR3, the DNA is TGTGCCAGCAGCTTAGAACTAGCGGGTGGCCTATTCGCTGGCACAGATACGCAGTATTTT. This codes for CASSLELAGGLFAGTDTQYF.

The rearrangement uses TRBV4-2 and TRBJ1-4; the D is unclear. The germline CDR1 and CDR2 sequences are LGHNA and YNFKEQ. The CDR3 runs 16 residues. The V gene lost 0 bases and the J gene lost 0 bases, with 8 bases spanning the gap. This chain's CDR3 is CASSQDGSATNEKLFF. The DNA for the CDR3 is TGTGCCAGCAGCCAAGATGGTTCAGCAACTAATGAAAAACTGTTTTTT.

As DNA, the CDR3 is TGTGCCAGCAGCTTGGGGCTAGCGGGAGTTTCCCAAGAGACCCAGTACTTC. Translating gives CASSLGLAGVSQETQYF. This rearrangement joins TRBV5-6 to TRBJ2-5; 10 nucleotides match TRBD2. The CDR3 contains 17 residues. The J segment lost 1 base and the V segment lost 0 bases, leaving 6 bases of the junction unmatched. Germline V gene data show CDR1 as SGHDT and CDR2 as YYEEEE.

The chain has TRBV19 and TRBJ2-3; D may be TRBD1 (6 bases). V was cut by 6 bases and J by 8 bases, with 12 bases left in between. There are 12 residues in the CDR3. CDR1 is LNHDA, CDR2 SQIVND, per germline (reference sequence). The CDR3, as DNA: TGTGCCAGTAGGGGGGCCGGAGGTACGCAGTATTTT. Translated, it gives CASRGAGGTQYF.

V usage is TRBV4-1 and J usage is TRBJ2-3; 9 positions agree with TRBD2. CDR1 is MGHRA and CDR2 is YSYEKL in the germline V gene. V was pared by 1 base and J by 5 bases, with 7 bases of the junction left unmatched. The CDR3 consists of 16 residues. The chain's CDR3 is CASSQAVAGVGDTQYF. DNA of the CDR3: TGCGCCAGCAGCCAAGCCGTAGCGGGAGTTGGAGATACGCAGTATTTT.

The chain couples TRBV10-1 to TRBJ2-7, with 14 bases fitting TRBD2. The V gene's germline CDR1 is WNHNN and CDR2 SYGVQD (reference sequence). V dropped 6 bases and J dropped 6; count of bases not matched to a gene: 7. CDR3 size: 15 residues. The DNA of the CDR3 is TGCGCCAGCAGAGAATCCGGGACTAGCGGGAGCGAGCAGTACTTC. Its protein product is CASRESGTSGSEQYF.

The rearrangement joins TRBV27 to TRBJ2-6; 9 nucleotides match TRBD1. This CDR3 comprises 16 residues. J lost 2 bases, V lost 5 bases, and 4 bases had no gene match. Germline lookup yields CDR1 MNHEY and CDR2 SMNVEV (reference sequence). The CDR3 region is CASSQTGGPGANVLTF. As DNA, the CDR3 is TGTGCCAGCAGTCAAACAGGGGGCCCTGGGGCCAACGTCCTGACTTTC.

V gene TRBV18 combines with J gene TRBJ2-3; 7 bases match TRBD1. From germline, CDR1 is KGHSH and CDR2 LQKENI. The CDR3 contains 15 residues. Trimming removed 3 bases from V and 3 bases from J; junction bases left unmatched: 6. The CDR3 sequence is CASSPPGQRTDTQYF. The DNA for the CDR3 is TGTGCCAGCTCACCTCCGGGACAGAGAACAGATACGCAGTATTTT.

The rearrangement uses TRBV5-1 and TRBJ2-3; 8 bases agree with TRBD2. Trimming took 1 base from V and 3 from J; bases not matched to a gene: 4. Germline lookup yields CDR1 SGHRS and CDR2 YFSETQ. The CDR3 extends over 15 amino acids. The DNA of the CDR3 is TGCGCCAGCAGCTTGTCGGGAGGGCCTACAGATACGCAGTATTTT. It yields the protein CASSLSGGPTDTQYF. Full variable domain (remainder filled in from reference TRBV5-1 and TRBJ2-3): KAGVTQTPRYLIKTRGQQVTLSCSPISGHRSVSWYQQTPGQGLQFLFEYFSETQRNKGNFPGRFSGRQFSNSRSEMNVSTLELGDSALYLCASSLSGGPTDTQYFGPGTRLTVL.

A note on this clone: At the DNA level, this CDR3 is encoded by other sequences in the same sample as well. The chain uses TRBV6-1 and TRBJ1-5; D not certain. CDR3 length: 13 amino acids. The germline V gene has CDR1 MNHNS and CDR2 SASEGT. The ends were cut back, 3 bases at V and 2 bases at J, with 5 bases in the middle. CDR3 amino acids: CASSDRGNQPQHF. CDR3 nucleotides: TGTGCCAGCAGTGACCGGGGCAATCAGCCCCAGCATTTT.

This rearrangement joins TRBV28 to TRBJ1-3, with 8 bases aligning to TRBD1. J lost 1 base, V lost 4 bases, and 6 bases had no gene match. The V gene's germline CDR1 is MDHEN and CDR2 SYDVKM. The CDR3 is 16 amino acids. The CDR3 here is CASSSTGARSGNTIYF. The DNA for the CDR3 is TGTGCCAGCAGTTCGACAGGGGCCCGATCTGGAAACACCATATATTTT.